This entry is about one T cell receptor (beta chain). Its matching antigen is unknown. This sample is drawn from a study of shared clonotypes between healthy human individuals. Study-wide findings and caveats: Non-shared clonotypes had lower generation probabilities than those shared by all four donors. Across a handful of donors, naive CD4 shared 5% to 6%, naive CD8 over 3%, memory CD4 more than 2%, memory CD8 0.4% to 0.5%.

Both subsets, CD45RA+ naive and CD45RA-negative memory, were split from the CD4+ cells. Between the trimmed V and J ends, which lost 2 bases and 5 bases, there was a span of 13 bases. The CDR3 consists of 14 residues. CDR1 GTSNPN and CDR2 SVGIG come from the germline V gene (reference sequence). Repertoires were generated with immunoSEQ multiplex PCR, while TCRdb's copy carries only in-frame clones and drops some. This repertoire shows some 1.1 million clones, around 77% found once; its top ten account for 0.89%. Input material: memory CD4+ T cells from PBMCs. The sample's subset: CD45RA-negative fraction. The chain employs TRBV30 and TRBJ2-4; the D is unclear. The sequence was collected from a man in his late teens or twenties in good health. Some clones in this sample may be carry-over from other donors' samples. The CDR3 loop reads CAWSQTGGQNIQYF. The CDR3 DNA follows: TGTGCCTGGAGTCAGACTGGCGGCCAAAACATTCAGTACTTC.